This T cell receptor (beta chain) was captured by sequencing in a study of cytomegalovirus exposure and HLA in healthy donors. Study-level background: Most genotyped donors, about 81% of 300 to 400, had Caucasian-associated genetic ancestry. General study findings and limits: CMV serostatus was the only recorded immune exposure for donors. According to the study, 160 or so TCR beta chains were cytomegalovirus-associated.

Germline V gene lookup returns CDR1 SNHLY and CDR2 FYNNEI. This CDR3 has 15 residues. Trimming took off 5 bases at V and 2 bases at J, with 14 bases between the two ends. PCR amplification relied on 60 Vbeta primers (plus 13 Jbeta primers). Data came from immunoSEQ multiplex PCR; TCRdb stores just in-frame clones and leaves some out. The sample table includes under 90,000 clones. Worth noting for this clone: Its antigen remains unidentified.

Sequencing was performed on PBMCs. This TCR came from a man aged 50 to 60 in good health and CMV-seropositive. V usage is TRBV2 and J usage is TRBJ2-3, with D possibly being TRBD1 (6 bases). The CDR3 protein is CASSRDRSLTDTQYF. The CDR3 region has the DNA TGTGCCAGCAGTCGAGACAGGTCCCTCACAGATACGCAGTATTTT.